This record covers a single T cell receptor beta chain. The CDR3 is 16 residues long. The germline gives CDR1 SGHRS, CDR2 YFSETQ. V was pared by 0 bases and J by 0 bases, with 13 bases between. This record belongs to a study of T cell responses to AZD1222 COVID-19 vaccine. Clones were sequenced by immunoSEQ multiplex PCR, and TCRdb holds only the in-frame ones, with some missing. This sample has about 100,000 clones, with around nine tenths found just once. This clonotype was obtained from an adult in good health. V gene TRBV5-1 combines with J gene TRBJ2-7; tentative D call: TRBD1 (6 bases). This sample comprised peripheral blood, obtained on day 0 of AZD1222 vaccination. Here the CDR3 DNA reads TGCGCCAGCAGCTTGGCCGGTGGGACACCCTCCTACGAGCAGTACTTC. Translated, it gives CASSLAGGTPSYEQYF.